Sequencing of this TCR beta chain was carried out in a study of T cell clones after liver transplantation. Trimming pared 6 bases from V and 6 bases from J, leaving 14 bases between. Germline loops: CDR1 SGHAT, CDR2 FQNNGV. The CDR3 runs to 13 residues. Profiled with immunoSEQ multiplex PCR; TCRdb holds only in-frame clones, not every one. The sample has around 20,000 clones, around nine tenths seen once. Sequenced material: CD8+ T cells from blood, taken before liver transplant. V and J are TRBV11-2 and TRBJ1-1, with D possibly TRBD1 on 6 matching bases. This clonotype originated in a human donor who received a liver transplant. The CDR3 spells CASRGGGFSEAFF. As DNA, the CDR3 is TGTGCCAGCAGGGGGGGCGGGTTTTCTGAAGCTTTCTTT.